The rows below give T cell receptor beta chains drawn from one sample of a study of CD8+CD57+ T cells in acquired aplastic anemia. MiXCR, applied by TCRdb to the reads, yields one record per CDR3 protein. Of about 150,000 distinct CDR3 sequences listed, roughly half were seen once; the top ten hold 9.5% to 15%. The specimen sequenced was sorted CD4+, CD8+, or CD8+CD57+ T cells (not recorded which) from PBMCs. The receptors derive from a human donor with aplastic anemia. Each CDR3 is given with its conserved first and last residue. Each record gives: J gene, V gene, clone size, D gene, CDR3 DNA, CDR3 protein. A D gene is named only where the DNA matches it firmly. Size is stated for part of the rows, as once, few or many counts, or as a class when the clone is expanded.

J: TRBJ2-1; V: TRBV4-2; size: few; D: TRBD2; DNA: TGTGCCAGCAGCCACCAACTCCCCGGGACTAGCTACAATGAGCAGTTCTTC; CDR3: CASSHQLPGTSYNEQFF
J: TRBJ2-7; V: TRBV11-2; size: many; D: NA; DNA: TGTGCCAGCAGCTTCATCCAGGCGGGCGAGCAGTACTTC; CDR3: CASSFIQAGEQYF
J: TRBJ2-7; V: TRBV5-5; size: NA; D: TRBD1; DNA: TGTGCCAGCAGGGGAAGGGGGACAGGGTTTACCTACGAGCAGTACTTC; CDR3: CASRGRGTGFTYEQYF
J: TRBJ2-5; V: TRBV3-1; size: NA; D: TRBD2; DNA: TGTGCCAGCAGCCAAGATGGGATAGCGGGGGAAGAGACCCAGTACTTC; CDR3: CASSQDGIAGEETQYF
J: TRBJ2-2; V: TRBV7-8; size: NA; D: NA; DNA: TGTGCCAGCAGCCCAGGACCGCCAGGGGAGCTGTTTTTT; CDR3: CASSPGPPGELFF
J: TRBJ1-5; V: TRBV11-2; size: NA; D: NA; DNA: TGTGCCAGCAGCGAGGGGGAGGGGGATAGCAATCAGCCCCAGCATTTT; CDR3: CASSEGEGDSNQPQHF
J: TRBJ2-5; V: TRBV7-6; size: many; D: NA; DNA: TGTGCCAGCAGCTTAGAGGGGCGTTCGGAGACCCAGTACTTC; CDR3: CASSLEGRSETQYF
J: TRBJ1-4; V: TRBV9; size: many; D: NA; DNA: TGTGCCAGCAGCCCGGGCGGGAATGAAAAACTGTTTTTT; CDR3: CASSPGGNEKLFF
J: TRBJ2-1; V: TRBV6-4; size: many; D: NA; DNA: TGTGCCAGCAGTGGGGGGGGCTCGAGCAATGAGCAGTTCTTC; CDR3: CASSGGGSSNEQFF
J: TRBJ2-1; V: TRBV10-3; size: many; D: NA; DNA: TGTGCCATCAGTGAGGGACAGCCCAATGAGCAGTTCTTC; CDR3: CAISEGQPNEQFF
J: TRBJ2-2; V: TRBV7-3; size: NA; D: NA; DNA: TGTGCCAGCAGCTTACCTGGCGGCGGGGAGCTGTTTTTT; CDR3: CASSLPGGGELFF
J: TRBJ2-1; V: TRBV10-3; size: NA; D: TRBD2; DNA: TGTGCCATCATGCTTAGCGGGGGCCGGGAGCAGTTCTTC; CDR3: CAIMLSGGREQFF
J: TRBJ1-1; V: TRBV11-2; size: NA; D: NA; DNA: TGTGCCAGCAGCTCCGCCCCTAGTCGTGGCACTGAAGCTTTCTTT; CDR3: CASSSAPSRGTEAFF
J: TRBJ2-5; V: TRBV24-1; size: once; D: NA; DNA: TGTGCCACCAGTGATTGGGATCAAGAGACCCAGTACTTC; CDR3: CATSDWDQETQYF
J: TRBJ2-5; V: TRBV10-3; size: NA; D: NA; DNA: TGTGCCATCAGTGAAGGGGTGAAGAAGACCCAGTACTTC; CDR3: CAISEGVKKTQYF
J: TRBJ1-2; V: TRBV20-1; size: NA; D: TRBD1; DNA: TGCAGTGCTACCTCCGGGACAGGGAACTATGGCTACACCTTC; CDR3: CSATSGTGNYGYTF
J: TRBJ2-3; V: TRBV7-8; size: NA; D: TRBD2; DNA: TGTGCCAGCAGCTCGAGCGGGAGCTGGGATACGCAGTATTTT; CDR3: CASSSSGSWDTQYF
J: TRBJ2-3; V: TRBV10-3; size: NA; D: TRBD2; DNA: TGTGCCATCAGTGGGGTCAGAAACGGGGGGGCAAAAGATACGCAGTATTTT; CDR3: CAISGVRNGGAKDTQYF
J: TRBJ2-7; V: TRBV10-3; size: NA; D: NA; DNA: TGTGCCATCAGTCGGGATTTCGAGCAGTACTTC; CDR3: CAISRDFEQYF
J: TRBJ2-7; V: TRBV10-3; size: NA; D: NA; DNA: TGTGCCACTAGCGGAACAGGGGAGGCCTACGAGCAGTACTTC; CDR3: CATSGTGEAYEQYF
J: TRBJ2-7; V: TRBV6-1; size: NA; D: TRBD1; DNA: TGTGCCAGCAGTGAAGGACAGGGAGTGGACGAGCAGTACTTC; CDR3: CASSEGQGVDEQYF
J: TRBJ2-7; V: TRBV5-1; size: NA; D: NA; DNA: TGCGCCAGCAGCCATACTTCTAGCGCCTACGAGCAGTACTTC; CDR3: CASSHTSSAYEQYF
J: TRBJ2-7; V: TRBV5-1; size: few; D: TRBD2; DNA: TGCGCCAGCAGCTTGGGGTATAGCGGGGCAAACTCCTACGAGCAGTACTTC; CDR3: CASSLGYSGANSYEQYF
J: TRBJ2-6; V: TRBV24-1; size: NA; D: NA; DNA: TGTGCCACCAGTGCTGAGAGCTCTGGGGCCAACGTCCTGACTTTC; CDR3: CATSAESSGANVLTF
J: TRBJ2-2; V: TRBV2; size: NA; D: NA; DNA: TGTGCCAGCAGGACCCAGGGGGGCACCGGGGAGCTGTTTTTT; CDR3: CASRTQGGTGELFF
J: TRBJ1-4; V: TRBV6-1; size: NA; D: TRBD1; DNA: TGTGCCAGCAGTGAACCCGGACAGGGAAACAATGAAAAACTGTTTTTT; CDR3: CASSEPGQGNNEKLFF
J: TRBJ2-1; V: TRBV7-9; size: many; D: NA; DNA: TGTGCCAGCAGCTGGGATGAAAATCCCTACAATGAGCAGTTCTTC; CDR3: CASSWDENPYNEQFF
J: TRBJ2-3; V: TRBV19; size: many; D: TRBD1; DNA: TGTGCCAGTAGTATGGGGACAGTCTTAGCCACAGATACGCAGTATTTT; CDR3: CASSMGTVLATDTQYF
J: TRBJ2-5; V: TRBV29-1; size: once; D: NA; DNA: TGCAGCGTTGAAGCGGGAGCAGAGACCCAGTACTTC; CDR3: CSVEAGAETQYF
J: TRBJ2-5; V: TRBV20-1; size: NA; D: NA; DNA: TGCAGTGCTAGAGTCGGACAGATAGAGACCCAATACTTC; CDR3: CSARVGQIETQYF
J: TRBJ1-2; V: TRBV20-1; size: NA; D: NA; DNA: TGCAGTGCTAGAGAAGGGGGGTCTGGCTACACCTTC; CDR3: CSAREGGSGYTF
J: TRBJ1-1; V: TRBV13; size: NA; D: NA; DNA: TGTGCCAGCACCTCCTTGTTGACGGAAGCTTTCTTT; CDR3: CASTSLLTEAFF
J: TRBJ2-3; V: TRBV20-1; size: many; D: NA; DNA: TGCAGTGCTAGCAGACAAGGGGAACAGGCAGGTACGCAGTATTTT; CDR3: CSASRQGEQAGTQYF
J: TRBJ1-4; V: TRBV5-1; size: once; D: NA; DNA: TGCGCCAGCAGCTTGGACCCCAACAATGAAAAACTGTTTTTT; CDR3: CASSLDPNNEKLFF
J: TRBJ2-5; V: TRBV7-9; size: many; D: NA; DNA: TGTGCCAGCAGCTTTCTTGAGACCCAGTACTTC; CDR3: CASSFLETQYF
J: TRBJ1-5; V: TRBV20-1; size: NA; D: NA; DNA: TGCAGTGCTGGGACGCCAAATAGCAATCAGCCCCAGCATTTT; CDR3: CSAGTPNSNQPQHF
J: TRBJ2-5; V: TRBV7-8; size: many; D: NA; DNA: TGTGCCAGCAGCTTAGGAGGGGGTGGAGAGACCCAGTACTTC; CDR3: CASSLGGGGETQYF
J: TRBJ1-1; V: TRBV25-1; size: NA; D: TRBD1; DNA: TGTGCCAGCAACTCCCGGGACAGAATCGACACTGAAGCTTTCTTT; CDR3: CASNSRDRIDTEAFF